This T cell receptor beta chain stems from a study of blood T cell repertoires in COVID-19. Study at large: From the United States, Italy and Spain came samples of acute and convalescent COVID-19.

TCRdb's table, derived via immunoSEQ multiplex PCR, lists solely in-frame clones and lacks some. The repertoire holds roughly 30,000 clones, with 85% to 90% as singletons. Germline CDR1 reads SGHNT; CDR2 reads YYREEE (reference sequence). This CDR3 comprises 16 residues. V shed 5 bases and J 9 bases; nucleotides not matched to a gene: 13. Source material: peripheral blood. The rearrangement uses TRBV5-4 and TRBJ1-6; 8 bases match TRBD1. This TCR came from a human donor with acute or convalescent COVID-19. The donor label of this sample is uncertain. Here the CDR3 reads CASSSDRDRRGSPLHF. For the CDR3, the DNA is TGTGCCAGCAGTTCCGACAGGGACAGGAGAGGTTCACCCCTCCACTTT.